What follows describes a single T cell receptor beta chain. Its specificity is unknown. The germline gene is not matched at one end of the junction; a read error may be the cause. It was uncontrolled infection, other autoimmune disease, pregnancy or lactation that excluded patients. Amplification of TCR beta CDR3 regions used RNA as the template. A set of HTBI primers served as the primers for a first-round RT-PCR of the TCR CDR3. MiXCR, applied by TCRdb to the multiplex PCR reads, yields one record per CDR3 protein. The data contain about 640,000 distinct CDR3 sequences, just under 45% of them seen just once; the ten biggest clones take up approximately 7.2%. The sample belongs to a study of T cells in Graves' hyperthyroidism and ophthalmopathy. Overall study results and limits: Ophthalmopathy was distinguished from stable hyperthyroidism by 13 V-J signatures.

The germline V gene encodes CDR1 ENHRY and CDR2 SYGVKD. The CDR3 has 16 residues. J is TRBJ1-4 and V is TRBV10-3; D is unresolved. Sequences were obtained from peripheral blood or thyroid tissue (not recorded which). The origin of this receptor is an adult man with Graves' disease, either hyperthyroidism or ophthalmopathy (not recorded which). The CDR3 sequence: CAISYARLATNEKLFF. In nucleotides, the CDR3 is TGTGCCATCAGTTACGCGCGGTTAGCAACGAATGAAAAACTGTTTTTT.